This TCR beta chain derives from a study of PD-1 blockade in classical Hodgkin lymphoma. Every patient experienced relapse after autologous stem cell transplantation, and brentuximab vedotin exposure varied. The CDR3 is 14 amino acids. Germline lookup yields CDR1 MNHEY and CDR2 SVGAGI. J gave up 6 bases and V 6 bases, and 4 bases lay outside the gene matches. Whole-study results and caveats: What drove the repertoire differences, possibly disease activity or prior therapy, has not been defined.

Measured with immunoSEQ multiplex PCR; TCRdb has only the in-frame clones, and not every one. This table has tens of thousands of clones, approximately 92% appearing once. Points on this clone: Its antigen is not identified.

J is TRBJ2-1 and V is TRBV6-5; 11 positions match TRBD2. This receptor was obtained from a human donor with classical Hodgkin lymphoma. This sample comprised peripheral blood mononuclear cells (PBMCs), obtained before the second cycle of nivolumab. CDR3 coding DNA: TGTGCCAGCAGGAAACTAGCGGGGGTCAATGAGCAGTTCTTC. Protein product: CASRKLAGVNEQFF.